Presented here are 9 T cell receptor beta chains from one specimen sequenced in a study of molecular identifiers for immune sequencing clone quantification listed by TCRdb under 2018. Libraries were built with PCR. The sequencer was a NextSeq 500. In-frame beta chains were kept once TCRdb had trimmed the public reads at Q25 with fastp and called clones with MiXCR. CDR3 protein sequences are deduplicated, and each keeps its most common genes and DNA. The sample profile shows tens of thousands of distinct CDR3 sequences; roughly 25% of them were found once. The top ten clones comprise about 0.8% of the sample. Sample: naive CD8+ T cells from blood, with Jurkat cell RNA spiked in. This specimen's cell subset or site label, per the study, means: FACS-sorted CD8+CD4-CCR7+CD45RA+ naive T cells. These receptors were collected from a human donor in good health. Some libraries in this study had Jurkat cell RNA spiked in.

Worth noting for this clonotype: A read error may be the cause here, since a much bigger clone is one base away. This chain links TRBV20-1 with TRBJ1-1, with D possibly being TRBD1 (5 bases). Germline V CDR1 and CDR2: DFQATT, SNEGSKA (reference sequence). The CDR3 spans 12 residues. Trimming removed 8 bases from V and 8 bases from J, with 18 bases in between. CDR3 amino acids: CSTPVGGKEAFF. The CDR3 nucleotides read TGCAGTACCCCGGTGGGGGGGAAGGAAGCTTTCTTT.

The sample holds a few counts of this clonotype. This chain links TRBV12-3 or TRBV12-4 with TRBJ1-2; TRBD1 is a possible D gene (5 bases). CDR3 size: 12 residues. V was cut by 4 bases and J by 6 bases, with 9 bases left in between. The CDR3 here is CASSSAGNGYTF. The CDR3 nucleotides are TGTGCCAGCAGTTCGGCAGGGAATGGCTACACCTTC.

This clonotype was detected ten times or more. CDR3 coding DNA: TGTGCCAGCAGCTTATTACTCCTCACAGATACGCAGTATTTT. Protein sequence: CASSLLLLTDTQYF. The chain couples TRBV7-2 to TRBJ2-3; D is uncertain. Germline CDR1 reads SGHTA; CDR2 reads FQGNSA. The V end was cut by 2 bases, the J end by 2 bases, with 8 bases between. The CDR3 loop spans 14 amino acids.

This chain links TRBV7-9 with TRBJ2-1; 9 nucleotides match TRBD1. The length of the CDR3 is 15 residues. Germline trimming cut 1 base from V and 8 bases from J; bases unmatched to any gene: 6. Germline-derived CDR1 and CDR2 are SEHNR and FQNEAQ (reference sequence). The CDR3 is CASSLGDRVLHEQFF. The CDR3 nucleotides are TGTGCCAGCAGCTTAGGGGACAGGGTATTGCATGAGCAGTTCTTC.

The V call is TRBV12-3 or TRBV12-4, the J call TRBJ1-5; 8 bases line up with TRBD1. The CDR3 has 14 residues. V was clipped by 6 bases and J by 4 bases; unmatched bases: 5. This CDR3 is CASSERQGNQPQHF. The CDR3 region has the DNA TGTGCCAGCAGCGAACGACAGGGGAATCAGCCCCAGCATTTT.

This chain joins TRBV27 and TRBJ2-3; possible D gene TRBD1, 6 bases. Germline CDR1 MNHEY, CDR2 SMNVEV (reference sequence). Trimming removed 6 bases at V and 4 bases at J, with 11 bases between. CDR3 length equals 13 residues. CDR3 bases: TGTGCCAGCAGAGATACAGGGTCAGATACGCAGTATTTT. This codes for CASRDTGSDTQYF.

This clonotype was picked up many times. The gene calls are TRBV28 and TRBJ2-3; 7 bases line up with TRBD1. Trimming took 5 bases from V and 2 from J; bases not matched to a gene: 10. Germline CDR1 is MDHEN and CDR2 is SYDVKM. The CDR3 is 16 amino acids. The DNA of the CDR3 is TGTGCCAGCAGTAAGGGACAGTCAACTTTCACAGATACGCAGTATTTT. Its translation is CASSKGQSTFTDTQYF.

The chain links TRBV20-1 to TRBJ2-1; maybe TRBD1 (8 bases). Germline V gives CDR1 DFQATT, CDR2 SNEGSKA (reference sequence). V was trimmed by 1 base and J by 2 bases, leaving 18 bases between them. This CDR3 contains 17 residues. The CDR3 region is CSARALYRGGTYNEQFF. The CDR3 DNA sequence: TGCAGTGCTAGAGCCCTGTACAGGGGGGGGACCTACAATGAGCAGTTCTTC.

This clonotype came up many times. The genes are TRBV7-2 and TRBJ2-7, with D possibly TRBD1 on 5 matching bases. V dropped 0 bases and J dropped 4 bases, with 13 bases sitting between them. This CDR3 contains 15 residues. The germline V gene has CDR1 SGHTA and CDR2 FQGNSA. This CDR3 is CASSLAPQGIYEQYF. The CDR3 DNA sequence: TGTGCCAGCAGCTTAGCACCCCAGGGTATATACGAGCAGTACTTC.